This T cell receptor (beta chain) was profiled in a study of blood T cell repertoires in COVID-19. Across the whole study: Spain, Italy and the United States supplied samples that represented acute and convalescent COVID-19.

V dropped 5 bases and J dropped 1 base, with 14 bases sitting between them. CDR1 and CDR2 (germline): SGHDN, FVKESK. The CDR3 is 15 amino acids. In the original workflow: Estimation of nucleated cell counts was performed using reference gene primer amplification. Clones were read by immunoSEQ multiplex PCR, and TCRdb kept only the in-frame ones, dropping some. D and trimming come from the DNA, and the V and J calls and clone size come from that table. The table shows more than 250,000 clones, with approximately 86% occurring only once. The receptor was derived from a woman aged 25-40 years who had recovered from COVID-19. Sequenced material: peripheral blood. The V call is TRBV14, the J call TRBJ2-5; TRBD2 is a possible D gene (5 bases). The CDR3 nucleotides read TGTGCCAGCAGCGAGGGCCAGCACAGCCAAGAGACCCAGTACTTC. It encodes CASSEGQHSQETQYF.